The clone carrying this T cell receptor beta chain is labeled medium-sized. Its antigen remains unknown. This sample was included in a study of cytomegalovirus exposure and HLA in healthy donors. Study findings and constraints: Within an earlier analysis, most TCR beta V segments proved productive either about 90% or about 30% of the time. Researchers catalogued 164 TCR beta chains as cytomegalovirus-associated.

Germline CDR1 reads SGHRS; CDR2 reads YFSETQ. Trimming stripped 3 bases from V and 2 bases from J, with 9 bases between. There are 13 residues in the CDR3. This PCR relied on a set of 60 Vbeta primers and 13 Jbeta primers. Measured with immunoSEQ multiplex PCR; TCRdb has only the in-frame clones, and not every one. Of 95,000 to 100,000 clones in the sample, roughly 80% were seen once. Sequencing was performed on PBMCs. The sequence was obtained from a female donor in good health and CMV-seronegative. The gene calls are TRBV5-1 and TRBJ2-7; D is possibly TRBD1 (6 bases). DNA of the CDR3: TGCGCCAGCAGCTGGGACAAAGCCTACGAGCAGTACTTC. Encoded protein: CASSWDKAYEQYF.